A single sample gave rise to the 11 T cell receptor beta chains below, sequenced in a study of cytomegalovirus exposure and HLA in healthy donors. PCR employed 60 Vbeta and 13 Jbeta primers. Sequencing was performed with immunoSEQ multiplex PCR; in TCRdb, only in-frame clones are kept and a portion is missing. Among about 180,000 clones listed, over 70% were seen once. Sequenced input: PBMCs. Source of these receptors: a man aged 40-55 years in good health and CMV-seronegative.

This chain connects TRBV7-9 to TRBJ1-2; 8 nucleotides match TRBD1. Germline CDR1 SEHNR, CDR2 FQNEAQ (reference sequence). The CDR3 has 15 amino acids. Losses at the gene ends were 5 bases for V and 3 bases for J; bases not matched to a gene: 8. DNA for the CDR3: TGTGCCAGCAGCCGCCCCGACAGGGGATACTATGGCTACACCTTC. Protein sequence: CASSRPDRGYYGYTF.

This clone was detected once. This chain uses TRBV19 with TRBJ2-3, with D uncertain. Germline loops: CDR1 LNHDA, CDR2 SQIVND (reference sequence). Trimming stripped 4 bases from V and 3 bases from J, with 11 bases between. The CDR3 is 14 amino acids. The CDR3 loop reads CASSSGLRTDTQYF. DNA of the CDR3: TGTGCCAGTAGTAGCGGTTTGAGGACAGATACGCAGTATTTT.

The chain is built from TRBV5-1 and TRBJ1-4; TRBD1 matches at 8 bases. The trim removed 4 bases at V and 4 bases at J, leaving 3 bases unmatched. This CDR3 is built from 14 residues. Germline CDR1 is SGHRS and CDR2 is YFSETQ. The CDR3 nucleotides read TGCGCCAGCAGCGTACAGGGGGGTAATGAAAAACTGTTTTTT. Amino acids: CASSVQGGNEKLFF.

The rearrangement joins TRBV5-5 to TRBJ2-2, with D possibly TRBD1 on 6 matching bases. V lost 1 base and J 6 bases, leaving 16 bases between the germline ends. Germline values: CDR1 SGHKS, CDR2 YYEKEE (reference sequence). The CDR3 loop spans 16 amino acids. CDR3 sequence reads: CASSLIRGENSGELFF. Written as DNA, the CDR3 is TGTGCCAGCAGCTTGATCAGGGGAGAAAATTCCGGGGAGCTGTTTTTT. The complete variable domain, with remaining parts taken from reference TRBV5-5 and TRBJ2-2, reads DAGVTQSPTHLIKTRGQQVTLRCSPISGHKSVSWYQQVLGQGPQFIFQYYEKEERGRGNFPDRFSARQFPNYSSELNVNALLLGDSALYLCASSLIRGENSGELFFGEGSRLTVL.

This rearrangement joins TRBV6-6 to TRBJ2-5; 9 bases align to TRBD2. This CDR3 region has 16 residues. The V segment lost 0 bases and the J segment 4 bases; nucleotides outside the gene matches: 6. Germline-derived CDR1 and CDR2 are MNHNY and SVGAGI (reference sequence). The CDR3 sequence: CASSYSSSGSRETQYF. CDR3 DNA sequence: TGTGCCAGCAGTTACTCCAGTAGCGGGAGTCGAGAGACCCAGTACTTC.

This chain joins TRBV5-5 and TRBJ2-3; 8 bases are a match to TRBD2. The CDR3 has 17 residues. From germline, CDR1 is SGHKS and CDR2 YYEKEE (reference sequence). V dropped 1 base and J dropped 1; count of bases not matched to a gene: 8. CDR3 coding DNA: TGTGCCAGCAGCTTGCGCCCCGGGACTAGAGGCACAGATACGCAGTATTTT. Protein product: CASSLRPGTRGTDTQYF.

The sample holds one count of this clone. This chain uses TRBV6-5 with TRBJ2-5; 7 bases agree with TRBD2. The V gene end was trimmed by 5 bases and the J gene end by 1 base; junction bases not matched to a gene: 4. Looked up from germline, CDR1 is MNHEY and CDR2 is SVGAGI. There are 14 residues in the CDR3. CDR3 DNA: TGTGCCAGCAGTAGGAGACTAGCCCAAGAGACCCAGTACTTC. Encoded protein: CASSRRLAQETQYF.

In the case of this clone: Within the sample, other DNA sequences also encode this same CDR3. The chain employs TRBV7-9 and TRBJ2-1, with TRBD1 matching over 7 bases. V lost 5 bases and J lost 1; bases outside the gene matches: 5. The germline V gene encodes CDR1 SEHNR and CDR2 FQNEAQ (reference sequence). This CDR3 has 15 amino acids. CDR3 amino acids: CASSPRDSSYNEQFF. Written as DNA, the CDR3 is TGTGCCAGCAGCCCCCGGGACAGTTCCTACAATGAGCAGTTCTTC.

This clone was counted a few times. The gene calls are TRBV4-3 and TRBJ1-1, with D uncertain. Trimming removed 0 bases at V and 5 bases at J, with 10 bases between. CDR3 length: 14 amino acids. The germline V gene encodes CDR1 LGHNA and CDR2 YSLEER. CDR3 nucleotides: TGCGCCAGCAGCCAAGATCAGCGGATAACTGAAGCTTTCTTT. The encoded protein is CASSQDQRITEAFF.

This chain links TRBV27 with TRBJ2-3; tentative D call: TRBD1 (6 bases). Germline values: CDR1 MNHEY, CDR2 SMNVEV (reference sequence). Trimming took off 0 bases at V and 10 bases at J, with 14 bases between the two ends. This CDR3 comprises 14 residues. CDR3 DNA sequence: TGTGCCAGCAGTTTATCCGGGACAATACTCCCGCAGTATTTT. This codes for CASSLSGTILPQYF.

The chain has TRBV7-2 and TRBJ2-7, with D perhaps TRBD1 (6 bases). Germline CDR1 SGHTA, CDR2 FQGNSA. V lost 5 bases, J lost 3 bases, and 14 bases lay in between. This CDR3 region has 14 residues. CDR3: CASSPGTWGYEQYF. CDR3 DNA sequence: TGTGCCAGCAGCCCAGGGACATGGGGCTACGAGCAGTACTTC.